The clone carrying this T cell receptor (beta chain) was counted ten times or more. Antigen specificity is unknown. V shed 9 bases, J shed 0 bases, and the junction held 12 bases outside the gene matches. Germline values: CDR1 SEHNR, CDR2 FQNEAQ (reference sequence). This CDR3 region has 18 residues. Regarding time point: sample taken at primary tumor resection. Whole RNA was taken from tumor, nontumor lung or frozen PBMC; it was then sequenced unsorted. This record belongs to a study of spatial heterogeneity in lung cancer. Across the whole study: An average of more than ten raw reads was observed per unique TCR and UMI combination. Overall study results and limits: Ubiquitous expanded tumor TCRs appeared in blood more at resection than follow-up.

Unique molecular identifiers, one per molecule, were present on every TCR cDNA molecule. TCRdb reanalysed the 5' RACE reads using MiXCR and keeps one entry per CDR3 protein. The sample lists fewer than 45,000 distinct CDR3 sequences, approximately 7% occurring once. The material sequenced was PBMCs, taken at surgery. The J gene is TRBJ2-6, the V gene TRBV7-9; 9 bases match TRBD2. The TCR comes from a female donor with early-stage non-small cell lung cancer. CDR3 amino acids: CASLSSGGPSSGANVLTF. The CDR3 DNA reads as TGTGCCAGTTTAAGTAGCGGGGGACCTAGCTCTGGGGCCAACGTCCTGACTTTC.